A selection of T cell receptor beta chains follows, all from one sample in a study of T cell responses to AZD1222 COVID-19 vaccine. Measured with immunoSEQ multiplex PCR; TCRdb has only the in-frame clones, and not every one. Found here are roughly 150,000 clones, about nine tenths of them singletons; the top ten hold approximately 2.1%. Sample: peripheral blood, taken on day 0 of AZD1222 vaccination. The receptor source for this set is an adult in good health. Each CDR3 is given without its conserved first and last residue.

v_gene,j_gene,CDR3aa
TRBV5-1,TRBJ1-5,ASSLGQGANQPQH
TRBV19,TRBJ2-6,ASRAGANVLT
TRBV18,TRBJ1-1,ASSPLLTGVNTEAF
TRBV9,TRBJ2-7,ASNRGQGGNYEQY
TRBV9,TRBJ1-1,ASTPGGATEAF
TRBV4-1,TRBJ1-2,ASSQEDRGYGYT
TRBV10-3,TRBJ2-1,AIGSPGEQF
TRBV28,TRBJ1-2,ASSYYLGPYGYT
TRBV12-5,TRBJ2-7,ASGLVLGYEQY
TRBV15,TRBJ1-3,ATSRDGGSGNTIY
TRBV19,TRBJ2-3,ASSIRAVGKGTDTQY
TRBV5-5,TRBJ2-5,ASSRRDRQETQY
TRBV27,TRBJ2-7,ASGTAFTYEQY
TRBV4-3,TRBJ1-2,ASSQEWADSNGYT
TRBV27,TRBJ1-1,ASSLRTGGTEAF
TRBV30,TRBJ1-2,AAQGGNYGYT
TRBV29-1,TRBJ2-3,SVEDRTSSSSSSTDTQY
TRBV11-3,TRBJ1-1,ASSFELNTEAF
TRBV4-2,TRBJ2-7,ASSQDLKGGRASFYEQY
TRBV19,TRBJ2-7,ASSTAGGGSYEQY
TRBV9,TRBJ2-3,ASSGGTSGYTDTQY
TRBV7-2,TRBJ2-3,ASSPGTGGWDTQY
TRBV14,TRBJ1-1,ASSQGVGLKAEAF
TRBV2,TRBJ2-2,ASRETAALNTGELF
TRBV11-2,TRBJ2-2,ASSLRGSIGAGELF
TRBV28,TRBJ2-1,ASCLRDRVPDSGGRRAPNEQF
TRBV9,TRBJ1-1,ASSVVPIEGNTEAF
TRBV23-1,TRBJ1-6,ASLPARSSYNSPLH
TRBV30,TRBJ1-1,AWSLWQGQGRPGTEAF
TRBV4-3,TRBJ2-7,ASSQDMGNLYEQY
TRBV29-1,TRBJ2-5,SGRLAGGPRETQY
TRBV29-1,TRBJ2-7,SVTVSGRAPYEQY
TRBV6-2/TRBV6-3,TRBJ1-3,ASSLRGHSGNTIY
TRBV21-1,TRBJ2-1,ASSTPRGTSEERHSYNEQF
TRBV27,TRBJ2-7,ASSPQIAGGNEQY
TRBV23-1,TRBJ2-4,ASITREAKNIQY
TRBV10-3,TRBJ1-3,ATLSGETPGNTIY
TRBV27,TRBJ2-7,ASSLIPGQHGAYEQY
TRBV6-5,TRBJ1-2,ASSYSRERVNYGYT
TRBV11-2,TRBJ2-1,ASLLAGARNEQF
TRBV5-5,TRBJ2-2,ASSLEWLAGITGELF
TRBV28,TRBJ1-5,ASRAGGGRDQPQH
TRBV9,TRBJ1-1,ASSSDGRGTEAF
TRBV29-1,TRBJ2-7,SVLGGAQGYEQY
TRBV12-3/TRBV12-4,TRBJ1-5,ASSFRLEQPQH
TRBV7-3,TRBJ2-2,ASTVTGGTGELF
TRBV18,TRBJ1-4,ASSPLRDPGEKLF
TRBV13,TRBJ2-7,ASTLGTALGEQY
TRBV9,TRBJ1-3,ASSVGDGGFSGNTIY
TRBV4-2,TRBJ1-2,ASSQARAANYGYT
TRBV30,TRBJ1-5,AWSVMQQGGYSNQPQH
TRBV9,TRBJ1-3,ASSVDPTGSGNTIY
TRBV5-4,TRBJ2-3,ASSLGRRGRLDTQY
TRBV30,TRBJ2-7,AWSATFEQY
TRBV19,TRBJ1-1,ASSIEGGGTTEAF